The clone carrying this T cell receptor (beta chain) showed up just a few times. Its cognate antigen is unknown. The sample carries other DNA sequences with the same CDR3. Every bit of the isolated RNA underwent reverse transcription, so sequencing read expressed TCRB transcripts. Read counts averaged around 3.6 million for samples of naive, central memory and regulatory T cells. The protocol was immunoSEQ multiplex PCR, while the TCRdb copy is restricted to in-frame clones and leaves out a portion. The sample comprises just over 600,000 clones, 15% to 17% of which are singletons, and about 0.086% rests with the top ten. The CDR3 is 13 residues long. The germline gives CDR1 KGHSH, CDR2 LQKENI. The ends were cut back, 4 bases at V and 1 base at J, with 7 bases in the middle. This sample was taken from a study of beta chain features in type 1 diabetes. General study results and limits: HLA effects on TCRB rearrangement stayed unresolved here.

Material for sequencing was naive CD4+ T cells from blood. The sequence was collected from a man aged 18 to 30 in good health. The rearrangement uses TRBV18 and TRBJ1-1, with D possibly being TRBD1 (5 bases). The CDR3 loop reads CASSRDRNTEAFF. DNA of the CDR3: TGTGCCAGCTCACGAGACAGGAACACTGAAGCTTTCTTT.